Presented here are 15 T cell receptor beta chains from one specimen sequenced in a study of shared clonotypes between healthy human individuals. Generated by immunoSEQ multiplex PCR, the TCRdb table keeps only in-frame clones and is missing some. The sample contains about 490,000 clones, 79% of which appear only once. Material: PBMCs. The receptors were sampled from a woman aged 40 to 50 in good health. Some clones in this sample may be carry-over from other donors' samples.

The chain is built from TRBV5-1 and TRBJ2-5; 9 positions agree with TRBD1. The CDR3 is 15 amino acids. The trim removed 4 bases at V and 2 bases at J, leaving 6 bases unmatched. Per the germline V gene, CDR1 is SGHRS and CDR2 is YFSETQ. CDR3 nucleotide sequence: TGCGCCAGCAGCGAGCTCGGACAGGGGCAAGAGACCCAGTACTTC. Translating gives CASSELGQGQETQYF.

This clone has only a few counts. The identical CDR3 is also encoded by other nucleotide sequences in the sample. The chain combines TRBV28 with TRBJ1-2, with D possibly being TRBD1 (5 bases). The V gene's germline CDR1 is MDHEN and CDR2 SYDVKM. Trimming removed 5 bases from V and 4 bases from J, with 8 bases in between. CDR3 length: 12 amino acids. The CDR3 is CASSPGTYGYTF. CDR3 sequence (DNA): TGTGCCAGCAGTCCCGGGACCTATGGCTACACCTTC.

Written as DNA, the CDR3 is TGCGCCAGCAGCCAAGAAGGCCCGGGGGGGGCTCACCCTACTAACTATGGCTACACCTTC. Amino acids: CASSQEGPGGAHPTNYGYTF. The chain recombines TRBV4-3 with TRBJ1-2; TRBD1 might be the D (6 bases). The CDR3 length is 20 residues. The germline CDR1 and CDR2 sequences are LGHNA and YSLEER. V lost 0 bases and J 0 bases, leaving 23 bases between the germline ends.

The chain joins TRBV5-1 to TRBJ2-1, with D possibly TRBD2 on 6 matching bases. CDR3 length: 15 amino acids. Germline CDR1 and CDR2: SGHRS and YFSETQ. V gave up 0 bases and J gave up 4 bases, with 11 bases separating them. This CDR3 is CASSLARDLYNEQFF. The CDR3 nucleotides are TGCGCCAGCAGCTTGGCGCGGGACCTTTACAATGAGCAGTTCTTC.

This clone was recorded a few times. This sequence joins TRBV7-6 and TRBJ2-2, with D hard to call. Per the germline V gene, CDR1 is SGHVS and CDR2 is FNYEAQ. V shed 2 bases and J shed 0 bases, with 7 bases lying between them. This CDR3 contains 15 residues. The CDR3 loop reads CASSLNSANTGELFF. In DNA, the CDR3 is TGTGCCAGCAGCTTAAACTCGGCGAACACCGGGGAGCTGTTTTTT.

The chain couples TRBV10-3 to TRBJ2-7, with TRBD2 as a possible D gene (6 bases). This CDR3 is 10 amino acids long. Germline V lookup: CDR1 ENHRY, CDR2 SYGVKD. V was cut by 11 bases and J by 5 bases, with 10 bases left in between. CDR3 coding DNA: TGTGCCGCGGGGAATAACGAGCAGTACTTC. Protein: CAAGNNEQYF.

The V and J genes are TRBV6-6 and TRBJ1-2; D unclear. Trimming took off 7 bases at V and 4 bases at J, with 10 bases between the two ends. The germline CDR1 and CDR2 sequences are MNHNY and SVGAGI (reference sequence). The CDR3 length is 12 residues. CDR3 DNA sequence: TGTGCCAGCAATGGGGATGCCTATGGCTACACCTTC. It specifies CASNGDAYGYTF.

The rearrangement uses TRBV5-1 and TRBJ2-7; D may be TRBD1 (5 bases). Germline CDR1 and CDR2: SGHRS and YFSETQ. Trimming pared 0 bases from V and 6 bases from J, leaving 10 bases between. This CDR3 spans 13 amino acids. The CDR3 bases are TGCGCCAGCAGCTTGGGGGGCACCGCCGAGCAGTACTTC. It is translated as CASSLGGTAEQYF.

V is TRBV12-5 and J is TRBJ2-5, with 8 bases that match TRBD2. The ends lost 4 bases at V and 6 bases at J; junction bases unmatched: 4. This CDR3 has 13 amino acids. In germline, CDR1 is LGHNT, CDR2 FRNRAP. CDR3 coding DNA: TGTGCTAGTGGTTCAAGCGGGAGAAAGACCCAGTACTTC. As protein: CASGSSGRKTQYF.

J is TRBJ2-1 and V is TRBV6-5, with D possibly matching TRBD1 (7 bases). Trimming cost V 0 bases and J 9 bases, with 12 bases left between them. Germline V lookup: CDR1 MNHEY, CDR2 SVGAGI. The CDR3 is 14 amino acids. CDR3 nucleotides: TGTGCCAGCAGTTACTCGCCAGGGGGAGGTGAGCAGTTCTTC. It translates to CASSYSPGGGEQFF.

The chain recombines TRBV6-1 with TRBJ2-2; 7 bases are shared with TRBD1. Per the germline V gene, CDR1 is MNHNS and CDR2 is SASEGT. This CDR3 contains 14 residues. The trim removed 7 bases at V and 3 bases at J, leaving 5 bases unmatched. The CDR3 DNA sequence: TGTGCCAGCAACCAGGGGGTTGACACCGGGGAGCTGTTTTTT. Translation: CASNQGVDTGELFF.

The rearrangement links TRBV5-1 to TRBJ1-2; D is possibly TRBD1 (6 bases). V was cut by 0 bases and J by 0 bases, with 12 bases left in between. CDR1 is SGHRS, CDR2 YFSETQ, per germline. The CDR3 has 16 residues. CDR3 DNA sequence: TGCGCCAGCAGCTTGGCCCTAGGGGGAGCTAACTATGGCTACACCTTC. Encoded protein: CASSLALGGANYGYTF.

The CDR3 sequence is CASSSSSNTGELFF. CDR3 bases: TGTGCCAGTAGTAGCAGCTCGAACACCGGGGAGCTGTTTTTT. This chain connects TRBV19 to TRBJ2-2; D gene uncertain. Germline-derived CDR1 and CDR2 are LNHDA and SQIVND (reference sequence). This CDR3 region has 14 residues. Trimming shortened V by 4 bases and J by 0 bases, and 6 bases separated the two germline ends.

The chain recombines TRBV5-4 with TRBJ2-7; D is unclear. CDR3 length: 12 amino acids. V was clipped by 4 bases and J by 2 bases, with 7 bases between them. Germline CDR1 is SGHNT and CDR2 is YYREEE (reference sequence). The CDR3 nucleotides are TGTGCCAGCAGCGACGGACCCTACGAGCAGTACTTC. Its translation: CASSDGPYEQYF.

The CDR3 coding sequence is TGTGCCAGCAGCCGCGACAGGGGAACCGGGGAGCTGTTTTTT. Amino acids: CASSRDRGTGELFF. The chain joins TRBV5-4 to TRBJ2-2, with TRBD1 identical over 8 bases. This CDR3 comprises 14 residues. V lost 4 bases and J lost 5; bases outside the gene matches: 4. In germline, CDR1 is SGHNT, CDR2 YYREEE (reference sequence).